This record looks at one T cell receptor beta chain sequence and its context. Its specificity is not known. MiXCR, run by TCRdb on the reads, gives a single entry per CDR3 protein. The sample carries 140,000 to 150,000 distinct CDR3 sequences, about 32% recorded once. The sample belongs to a study of T cell repertoires in cytomegalovirus infection. Looking at the study overall: Selection of CMV epitopes for the study included recently identified HLA-C-restricted and well-studied HLA-B-restricted ones. Through public TCR beta signatures, both CMV infection and matching HLA type were indicated. Study-wide findings and caveats: It was HLA-C-restricted CMV-specific TCR beta clonotypes that dominated the response ex vivo.

The V gene end was trimmed by 3 bases and the J gene end by 4 bases; junction bases not matched to a gene: 13. The V gene's germline CDR1 is SGHTA and CDR2 FQGNSA. The CDR3 spans 18 residues. This clonotype was sampled from a human donor in good health (CMV status not recorded). Some clones in this sample may be carry-over from other donors' samples. Sequenced here: CD8+ T cells from cultured PBMCs, sampled from culture after CMV antigen stimulation. V and J are TRBV7-2 and TRBJ2-1, with 9 bases fitting TRBD2. CDR3 nucleotide sequence: TGTGCCAGCAGCTTGCCTAAAGCGGGGGGCCCACTTTACAATGAGCAGTTCTTC. Its translation is CASSLPKAGGPLYNEQFF.